A selection of T cell receptor beta chains follows, all from one sample in a study of cytomegalovirus exposure and HLA in healthy donors. Profiling relied on immunoSEQ multiplex PCR, and the TCRdb table lists in-frame clones only, not all of them. Of fewer than 250,000 clones listed, around 90% are singletons. The specimen sequenced was PBMCs. Receptors originate from a woman under 30 in good health and CMV-seropositive. Each CDR3 is given without its conserved first and last residue. The order of the fields is V gene, D gene, CDR3 protein. The D gene is left open where the match is weak.

TRBV10-3	TRBD1	ATSLPGQGSPGELF
TRBV9	-	ASSVVTDTQY
TRBV27	-	ASSFFQGNEQY
TRBV21-1	-	ASSSAKVLAGPEQF
TRBV7-9	-	ASRGGQSGETQY
TRBV5-4	TRBD1	ASSPGQGADEQF
TRBV7-8	-	ASSQRGRNYGYT
TRBV5-5	TRBD1	ASSTGTGSWDTQY
TRBV2	TRBD2	ASGDRGLAGGRSYEQY
TRBV18	TRBD2	ASSPPSGRANEQY
TRBV30	-	AWRGTGQGPLLDYGYT
TRBV25-1	TRBD2	ASSIAGPSTDTQY
TRBV27	TRBD1	ASSLSGQGWGTEAF
TRBV29-1	TRBD1	SVGQGVGNTEAF
TRBV5-1	-	ASSLGWGLTNTGELF
TRBV9	TRBD1	ASSAGTGYEQY
TRBV27	-	ASSTLQAWGQPQH
TRBV9	-	ASSGVPEGYT
TRBV5-1	-	ASSFRADRLASTDTQY
TRBV27	TRBD1	ASAEDRGRGEQF
TRBV2	TRBD1	ASSLQGTNTEAF
TRBV5-8	TRBD1	ASSLGGVSGGLETQY
TRBV6-6	TRBD1	ASSRDRVFDEQY
TRBV28	-	ASSLLGGDTEAF
TRBV27	-	ATLGQNTGELF
TRBV28	-	ASSLLGRVNQPQH
TRBV28	-	ASSLIQIYEQY
TRBV30	TRBD2	AWSVGASGRDEQY
TRBV19	TRBD2	ASSPGLAGFEQY
TRBV9	TRBD1	ASSAGGIRDSPYGYT
TRBV10-1	-	ASTKEAGSYEQY
TRBV5-1	-	ASRDTVSTDTQY
TRBV11-2	TRBD2	ASSSPGGGAYEQY
TRBV20-1	TRBD1	SAPVQDRAY
TRBV30	-	AWSGQVYEQY
TRBV6-1	TRBD1	ASSRDREVGYT
TRBV18	TRBD2	ASSLGLAGPPASEQY
TRBV9	-	ASSPSNTGELF
TRBV29-1	-	SVPTEETQY
TRBV27	-	ASSLSGGANSGNTIY
TRBV15	TRBD2	ATSRGTSGSYEQY
TRBV27	-	ASSFGLGYEQY
TRBV29-1	TRBD1	SVATGGTEAF
TRBV15	-	ATSRARYNEQF
TRBV9	TRBD1	ASSGRQGISDWETQY
TRBV2	-	ASSESRVFEQY
TRBV5-1	TRBD2	ASRKTSGAVEQF
TRBV5-6	-	ASSSPGGGPYYGYT
TRBV10-3	-	AISVTGFTEAF
TRBV5-4	TRBD1	ASSLRDRVGTDTQY
TRBV5-6	-	ASSFRDRGLAVKDTQY
TRBV25-1	TRBD1	ASSADRGLGQPQH
TRBV9	-	ASSARGSSYEQY
TRBV19	-	ASSIGYRVLNEQF
TRBV9	-	ASSERGGFDGYT
TRBV27	-	ASSLVQGSTDTQY
TRBV6-5	-	ASRYGTGVTDTQY
TRBV15	TRBD2	ATSRPGTSVNTGELF
TRBV28	-	AAAGGWSVYEQY
TRBV30	-	AWSVLYTEAF